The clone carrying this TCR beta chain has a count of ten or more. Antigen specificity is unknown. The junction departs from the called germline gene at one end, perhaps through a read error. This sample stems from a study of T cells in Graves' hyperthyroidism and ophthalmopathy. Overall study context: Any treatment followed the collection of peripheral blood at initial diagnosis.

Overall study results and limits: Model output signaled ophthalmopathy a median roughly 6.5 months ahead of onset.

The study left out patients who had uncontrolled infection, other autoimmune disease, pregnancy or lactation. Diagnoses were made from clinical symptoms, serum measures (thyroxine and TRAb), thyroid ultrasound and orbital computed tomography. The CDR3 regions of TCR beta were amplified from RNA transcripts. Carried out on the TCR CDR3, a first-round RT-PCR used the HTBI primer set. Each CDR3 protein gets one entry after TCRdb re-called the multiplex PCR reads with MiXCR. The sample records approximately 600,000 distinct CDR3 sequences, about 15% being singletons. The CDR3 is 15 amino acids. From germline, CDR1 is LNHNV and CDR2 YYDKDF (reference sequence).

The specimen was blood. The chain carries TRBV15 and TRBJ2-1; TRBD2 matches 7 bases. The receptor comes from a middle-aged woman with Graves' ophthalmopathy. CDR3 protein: CATSRDRLRREKGIF. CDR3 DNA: TGTGCCACCAGCAGAGACCGATTGAGGCGGGAGAAAGGGATCTTC.